One sample yielded the 24 T cell receptor beta chains listed below, sequenced in a study of shared clonotypes between healthy human individuals (dated by TCRdb to about 2020). Library generation was performed with the immunoSEQ multiplex PCR assay. TCRdb retrieved this table from immuneACCESS and kept in-frame rearrangements only. Not all clones are present; in checked studies, unresolved V genes account for under half, and no reason is known for the remainder. The sample has about 1.9 million clones on record, 80% to 95% of them singletons. Jointly, the top ten make up 1.5% to 2% of the sample. CD8 naive samples were CD45RO-negative cells positively selected for CCR7, giving a CD45RA+CCR7+ population that excluded TemRA cells. Sequencing used naive CD8+ T cells from PBMCs. The label giving this sample's cell subset or site can be read as: CD45RA+CCR7+. The source is a man aged 18 to 29 in good health. Some clones in this sample may be carry-over from other donors' samples.

The V gene is TRBV10-3, the J gene TRBJ2-5; D is unresolved. This CDR3 spans 16 amino acids. CDR1 and CDR2 (germline): ENHRY, SYGVKD. Between the trimmed V and J ends, which lost 1 base and 2 bases, there was a span of 14 bases. CDR3 protein: CAISEFPGGEQETQYF. DNA for the CDR3: TGTGCCATCAGTGAGTTCCCGGGTGGGGAACAAGAGACCCAGTACTTC.

The V gene is TRBV27, the J gene TRBJ2-7; D could derive from TRBD1 or TRBD2 (5 bases each). V was pared by 8 bases and J by 3 bases, with 14 bases between. This CDR3 region has 13 residues. In germline, CDR1 is MNHEY, CDR2 SMNVEV (reference sequence). The CDR3 protein is CASHARGRYEQYF. The CDR3 DNA follows: TGTGCCAGCCATGCACGGGGCCGCTACGAGCAGTACTTC.

The chain is built from TRBV29-1 and TRBJ1-1, with 7 positions matching TRBD1. This CDR3 region has 13 residues. V lost 6 bases and J lost 2; bases outside the gene matches: 6. The germline CDR1 and CDR2 sequences are SQVTM and ANQGSEA. CDR3 in DNA: TGCAGCGTCATAGACAGGGAAAACACTGAAGCTTTCTTT. It encodes CSVIDRENTEAFF.

The chain combines TRBV27 with TRBJ1-2, with no clear D. Trimming shortened V by 6 bases and J by 3 bases, and 17 bases separated the two germline ends. Per the germline V gene, CDR1 is MNHEY and CDR2 is SMNVEV (reference sequence). The CDR3 covers 15 residues. CDR3 sequence reads: CASSFPLGLDYGYTF. In nucleotides, the CDR3 is TGTGCCAGCAGCTTCCCCCTAGGGCTAGACTATGGCTACACCTTC.

The V and J genes are TRBV27 and TRBJ2-2, with D unresolved. The V gene lost 2 bases and the J gene lost 0 bases, with 10 bases spanning the gap. The CDR3 sequence is 16 residues long. CDR1 and CDR2 from the germline V gene are MNHEY and SMNVEV (reference sequence). The CDR3, as DNA: TGTGCCAGCAGTTTAAGGCAGTTCGCGAACACCGGGGAGCTGTTTTTT. Translated: CASSLRQFANTGELFF.

The sample holds one count of this clone. This chain connects TRBV27 to TRBJ2-7, with 11 bases matching TRBD2. Germline loops: CDR1 MNHEY, CDR2 SMNVEV (reference sequence). V lost 2 bases, J lost 3 bases, and 6 bases stayed unmatched. This CDR3 has 16 amino acids. CDR3 DNA: TGTGCCAGCAGTTTAATAGCGGGAGGGGCACTCTACGAGCAGTACTTC. Its protein product is CASSLIAGGALYEQYF.

The chain recombines TRBV14 with TRBJ1-2, with 7 bases that match TRBD1. With V trimmed by 3 bases and J by 5 bases, 9 bases remained unmatched. The CDR3 extends over 15 amino acids. Germline assignment: CDR1 SGHDN and CDR2 FVKESK. CDR3 coding DNA: TGTGCCAGCAGCCAGTACTCCAGGGGGATATATGGCTACACCTTC. Protein product: CASSQYSRGIYGYTF.

The V call is TRBV7-8, the J call TRBJ1-1; the D gene is possibly TRBD1 (5 bases). This CDR3 comprises 20 residues. CDR1 is SGHVS and CDR2 is FQNEAQ in the germline V gene. V was shortened by 5 bases and J by 3 bases, with 31 bases between the two germline ends. In DNA, the CDR3 is TGTGCCAGCAGCCCCCTCTCAGAAAGAAGGGGTGGAATTATGTACACTGAAGCTTTCTTT. Amino acids: CASSPLSERRGGIMYTEAFF.

The V and J genes are TRBV27 and TRBJ2-4, with TRBD2 identical over 7 bases. The CDR3 has 16 residues. The J segment lost 2 bases and the V segment lost 1 base, leaving 5 bases of the junction unmatched. Germline CDR1 reads MNHEY; CDR2 reads SMNVEV (reference sequence). CDR3 sequence reads: CASSLWAGVSKNIQYF. In DNA, the CDR3 is TGTGCCAGCAGTTTATGGGCGGGAGTTTCCAAAAACATTCAGTACTTC.

This clone was found once. This sequence joins TRBV29-1 and TRBJ2-7; D is undetermined. V was cut by 1 base and J by 0 bases, with 10 bases left in between. This CDR3 is built from 14 residues. Germline V lookup: CDR1 SQVTM, CDR2 ANQGSEA. CDR3 coding DNA: TGCAGCGTTGAAGTGGCAGGTCACTCCTACGAGCAGTACTTC. Translated: CSVEVAGHSYEQYF.

The chain links TRBV9 to TRBJ2-5; perhaps TRBD2 as D (5 bases). The CDR3 runs 14 residues. CDR1 SGDLS and CDR2 YYNGEE come from the germline V gene. V lost 3 bases to trimming and J lost 5 bases, with 14 bases between them. The CDR3 here is CASSARTRGETQYF. For the CDR3, the DNA is TGTGCCAGCAGCGCTAGGACCCGCGGGGAGACCCAGTACTTC. Full variable domain (missing parts from reference TRBV9 and TRBJ2-5): DSGVTQTPKHLITATGQRVTLRCSPRSGDLSVYWYQQSLDQGLQFLIQYYNGEERAKGNILERFSAQQFPDLHSELNLSSLELGDSALYFCASSARTRGETQYFGPGTRLLVL.

The chain employs TRBV7-9 and TRBJ2-7; D possibly corresponds to TRBD1 (5 bases). Per germline, CDR1 SEHNR and CDR2 FQNEAQ (reference sequence). V lost 5 bases and J 2 bases, leaving 16 bases between the germline ends. CDR3 length equals 15 residues. In DNA form, the CDR3 reads TGTGCCAGCAGCCCAGCGCAGGGTCGAACCTACGAGCAGTACTTC. It codes for CASSPAQGRTYEQYF. The variable domain in full, completed from reference TRBV7-9 and TRBJ2-7, reads DTGVSQNPRHKITKRGQNVTFRCDPISEHNRLYWYRQTLGQGPEFLTYFQNEAQLEKSRLLSDRFSAERPKGSFSTLEIQRTEQGDSAMYLCASSPAQGRTYEQYFGPGTRLTVT.

The chain joins TRBV30 to TRBJ1-2; no reliable D call. Germline loops: CDR1 GTSNPN, CDR2 SVGIG (reference sequence). The V end was cut by 2 bases, the J end by 6 bases, with 13 bases between. This CDR3 spans 13 amino acids. The CDR3 DNA is TGTGCCTGGAGTTTAGGACCTGGGGATGGCTACACCTTC. Its translation is CAWSLGPGDGYTF.

V and J are TRBV28 and TRBJ1-2; D might be TRBD1 (6 bases). CDR1 is MDHEN, CDR2 SYDVKM, per germline. This CDR3 spans 14 amino acids. Trimming took off 6 bases at V and 4 bases at J, with 15 bases between the two ends. The CDR3 spells CASRPRGFSYGYTF. The CDR3 coding sequence is TGTGCCAGCAGGCCCAGGGGCTTTAGCTATGGCTACACCTTC.

The rearrangement joins TRBV5-6 to TRBJ2-1; D unresolved. Trimming stripped 0 bases from V and 6 bases from J, with 10 bases between. Germline CDR1 and CDR2: SGHDT and YYEEEE. The CDR3 extends over 14 amino acids. The CDR3 DNA follows: TGTGCCAGCAGCTTGGAAGGCGACTCCAATGAGCAGTTCTTC. This codes for CASSLEGDSNEQFF.

The J gene is TRBJ1-2, the V gene TRBV4-3; tentative D call: TRBD1 (6 bases). V was cut by 4 bases and J by 4 bases, with 13 bases left in between. This CDR3 comprises 14 residues. Germline V CDR1 and CDR2: LGHNA, YSLEER. Here the CDR3 DNA reads TGCGCCAGCAGCCCGTCGGACAGCCCCTATGGCTACACCTTC. Translation: CASSPSDSPYGYTF.

As DNA, the CDR3 is TGTGCCAGTACCCCGACGCAGATTAGTCCCGGGGAGCTGTTTTTT. Translation: CASTPTQISPGELFF. The gene calls are TRBV19 and TRBJ2-2, with D hard to call. Deletions cut 7 bases from V and 6 bases from J, with 18 bases between. Germline assignment: CDR1 LNHDA and CDR2 SQIVND (reference sequence). CDR3 length equals 15 residues.

This chain uses TRBV29-1 with TRBJ2-1; D unclear. This CDR3 spans 15 amino acids. The V end lost 4 bases, the J end lost 4 bases, and 17 bases lay between the germline ends. Per germline, CDR1 SQVTM and CDR2 ANQGSEA. CDR3 nucleotides: TGCAGCGTTGTTGGCGGTCAGCTTTTTTACAATGAGCAGTTCTTC. Protein sequence: CSVVGGQLFYNEQFF.

V usage is TRBV19 and J usage is TRBJ1-4, with D unresolved. The CDR3 is 13 residues long. The germline gives CDR1 LNHDA, CDR2 SQIVND (reference sequence). Trimming took 7 bases from V and 5 from J, leaving 11 bases between them. The chain's CDR3 is CASTALRNEKLFF. In DNA form, the CDR3 reads TGTGCCAGTACGGCCCTAAGAAATGAAAAACTGTTTTTT.

On this clone itself: Other DNA sequences in the same sample also yield this CDR3. This chain connects TRBV7-6 to TRBJ2-5, with a tentative D call TRBD2 (5 bases). The V end lost 5 bases, the J end lost 4 bases, and 14 bases lay between the germline ends. The CDR3 runs 14 residues. Germline CDR1 SGHVS, CDR2 FNYEAQ. The CDR3, as DNA: TGTGCCAGCAGCACTCGGGGAGTTAGAGAGACCCAGTACTTC. As protein: CASSTRGVRETQYF.

The chain links TRBV6-4 to TRBJ1-1; D unresolved. The germline V gene encodes CDR1 MRHNA and CDR2 SNTAGT. V was shortened by 0 bases and J by 6 bases, with 8 bases between the two germline ends. This CDR3 is built from 13 residues. In DNA, the CDR3 is TGTGCCAGCAGTGACTCCTGGGGATCTGAAGCTTTCTTT. Translated, it gives CASSDSWGSEAFF.

The V call is TRBV28, the J call TRBJ2-3, with D possibly being TRBD2 (6 bases). This CDR3 has 15 residues. Germline V lookup: CDR1 MDHEN, CDR2 SYDVKM. V lost 7 bases to trimming and J lost 2 bases, with 16 bases between them. The CDR3 coding sequence is TGTGCCAGCACCTTGGGCGGGGCTTACACAGATACGCAGTATTTT. This codes for CASTLGGAYTDTQYF.

In its sample, this clone was seen once. The chain links TRBV6-1 to TRBJ2-3, with 8 bases that match TRBD2. Germline assignment: CDR1 MNHNS and CDR2 SASEGT. The ends lost 4 bases at V and 2 bases at J; junction bases unmatched: 5. The CDR3 loop spans 15 amino acids. CDR3 sequence: CASSVTGGPTDTQYF. CDR3 sequence (DNA): TGTGCCAGCAGTGTAACGGGAGGGCCCACAGATACGCAGTATTTT.

Turning to this clone: The sample holds other DNA sequences that translate to the same CDR3. The rearrangement uses TRBV27 and TRBJ2-1; D is uncertain. V lost 3 bases, J lost 0 bases, and 9 bases lay in between. Germline V gene lookup returns CDR1 MNHEY and CDR2 SMNVEV (reference sequence). The CDR3 extends over 15 amino acids. The CDR3 DNA reads as TGTGCCAGCAGTTTGCGGCCGAGCTCCTACAATGAGCAGTTCTTC. Residues: CASSLRPSSYNEQFF.